Presented here are 19 T cell receptor beta chains from one specimen sequenced in a study of Ad26.COV2.S vaccination and SARS-CoV-2 variants. As for treatment: around 19 received Ad26.COV2.S at low or high dose, single or two shots; 5 received placebo; per-sample allocation not given. Specimens were obtained on day 63 following the first vaccine or placebo injection. Profiling relied on immunoSEQ multiplex PCR, and the TCRdb table lists in-frame clones only, not all of them. The table has more than 400,000 clones, over 80% seen once; the top ten hold roughly 1.7%. Specimen: peripheral blood, collected in a trial of Ad26.COV2.S vaccine versus placebo. Source of these receptors: a person between 18 and 65 years old who received the Ad26.COV2.S COVID-19 vaccine or a placebo.

The chain joins TRBV28 to TRBJ1-1, with TRBD1 matching over 9 bases. The CDR3 is made up of 15 amino acids. Germline V gene sequence: CDR1 MDHEN, CDR2 SYDVKM. V gave up 3 bases and J gave up 4 bases; unmatched junction bases: 6. CDR3 in DNA: TGTGCCAGCAGTTTTTCAGACAGGGGGTTCACTGAAGCTTTCTTT. Translated: CASSFSDRGFTEAFF.

This clone appeared a single time. The chain uses TRBV9 and TRBJ1-1, with D unresolved. V dropped 4 bases and J dropped 0 bases, with 16 bases sitting between them. The CDR3 length is 16 residues. CDR1 is SGDLS, CDR2 YYNGEE, per germline. CDR3 amino acids: CASSPLGSAMNTEAFF. DNA of the CDR3: TGTGCCAGCAGCCCGTTGGGCAGCGCTATGAACACTGAAGCTTTCTTT.

The rearrangement joins TRBV5-6 to TRBJ1-5; D is perhaps TRBD1 (6 bases). Trimming stripped 4 bases from V and 11 bases from J, with 13 bases between. The germline V gene has CDR1 SGHDT and CDR2 YYEEEE. The CDR3 contains 12 residues. The CDR3 nucleotides read TGTGCCAGCAGCCAAACAGGGTTGGCCCAGCATTTT. Translating it yields CASSQTGLAQHF.

This clone was seen only once. This sequence joins TRBV10-3 and TRBJ1-2; 9 bases line up with TRBD1. Trimming took 4 bases from V and 5 from J; bases not matched to a gene: 2. This CDR3 comprises 13 residues. Per the germline V gene, CDR1 is ENHRY and CDR2 is SYGVKD. The CDR3 spells CAISGTGEYGYTF. CDR3 sequence (DNA): TGTGCCATCAGTGGGACAGGGGAGTATGGCTACACCTTC.

This chain joins TRBV21-1 and TRBJ1-5; TRBD1, the table's D call, was not compared with the DNA. TRBV21-1 is a pseudogene locus. The CDR3 length is 22 residues. Here the CDR3 reads CASSKAVSRDRVGGLRNQPQHF. Here the CDR3 DNA reads TGTGCCAGCAGCAAAGCGGTCTCCCGGGACAGGGTAGGGGGTCTTAGGAATCAGCCCCAGCATTTT.

CDR3 in DNA: TGTGCCAGCACCCCTTGGGCGGGGGGGTTCTACGAGCAGTACTTC. As protein: CASTPWAGGFYEQYF. The chain recombines TRBV6-6 with TRBJ2-7; TRBD2 aligns across 9 bases. V dropped 7 bases and J dropped 3; count of bases not matched to a gene: 10. Germline values: CDR1 MNHNY, CDR2 SVGAGI (reference sequence). This CDR3 is built from 15 residues.

The genes are TRBV11-2 and TRBJ1-2; 8 bases agree with TRBD1. Germline CDR1 reads SGHAT; CDR2 reads FQNNGV. The CDR3 sequence is 17 residues long. The V gene end was trimmed by 0 bases and the J gene end by 6 bases; junction bases not matched to a gene: 12. CDR3 coding DNA: TGTGCCAGCAGCTTAGATCGAACGACAGGGGATATTGATGGCTACACCTTC. Translation: CASSLDRTTGDIDGYTF.

V usage is TRBV5-1 and J usage is TRBJ1-6; D is uncertain. Germline CDR1 SGHRS, CDR2 YFSETQ. Trimming shortened V by 1 base and J by 6 bases, and 11 bases separated the two germline ends. The CDR3 length is 15 residues. For the CDR3, the DNA is TGCGCCAGCAGCTTGATCGAGAAACCTAATTCACCCCTCCACTTT. This codes for CASSLIEKPNSPLHF.

The chain is built from TRBV3-1 (or the pseudogene TRBV3-2) and TRBJ2-7, with 10 bases that match TRBD1. Trimming at V came to 3 bases and at J to 2 bases, leaving 10 bases not matched to a gene. The CDR3 runs to 17 residues. Germline assignment: CDR1 LGHDT and CDR2 YNNKEL (reference sequence). For the CDR3, the DNA is TGTGCCAGCAGCCAGGTTACACGGGACAGGGGTCCCTACGAGCAGTACTTC. This encodes CASSQVTRDRGPYEQYF.

The gene calls are TRBV19 and TRBJ1-5; 7 bases fit TRBD1. This CDR3 spans 15 amino acids. V trimming: 9 bases; J trimming: 5 bases; junction bases outside the gene matches: 13. Germline V CDR1 and CDR2: LNHDA, SQIVND (reference sequence). CDR3 loop: CASSKTGWVDQPQHF. The CDR3 DNA is TGTGCCAGCTCGAAGACAGGGTGGGTCGATCAGCCCCAGCATTTT.

The rearrangement joins TRBV28 to TRBJ1-5; weak D call: TRBD1 (5 bases). Trimming left V 5 bases short and J 5 bases short, with 13 bases between. This CDR3 spans 14 amino acids. Germline CDR1 is MDHEN and CDR2 is SYDVKM. The CDR3 nucleotides are TGTGCCAGCAGTCAAACAGGAGACCATCAGCCCCAGCATTTT. Its translation: CASSQTGDHQPQHF. Complete variable domain (other parts from reference TRBV28 and TRBJ1-5): DVKVTQSSRYLVKRTGEKVFLECVQDMDHENMFWYRQDPGLGLRLIYFSYDVKMKEKGDIPEGYSVSREKKERFSLILESASTNQTSMYLCASSQTGDHQPQHFGDGTRLSIL.

This clone came up once. The chain carries TRBV19 and TRBJ2-1, with D hard to call. This CDR3 contains 15 residues. Trimming stripped 1 base from V and 5 bases from J, with 12 bases between. Germline V gives CDR1 LNHDA, CDR2 SQIVND (reference sequence). CDR3 protein: CASSIVAPANNEQFF. CDR3 DNA sequence: TGTGCCAGTAGTATAGTCGCCCCGGCCAACAATGAGCAGTTCTTC.

The J gene is TRBJ2-2, the V gene TRBV2; D possibly matches TRBD1 or TRBD2 (5 bases each). Germline V gene sequence: CDR1 SNHLY, CDR2 FYNNEI. CDR3 length: 19 residues. V shed 5 bases and J shed 1 base, with 23 bases lying between them. The CDR3 here is CASSKHWDRERQNTGELFF. The CDR3 DNA sequence: TGTGCCAGCAGTAAACACTGGGACCGCGAGCGGCAGAACACCGGGGAGCTGTTTTTT. Full variable domain (missing parts from reference TRBV2 and TRBJ2-2): EPEVTQTPSHQVTQMGQEVILRCVPISNHLYFYWYRQILGQKVEFLVSFYNNEISEKSEIFDDQFSVERPDGSNFTLKIRSTKLEDSAMYFCASSKHWDRERQNTGELFFGEGSRLTVL.

This clone has only one observation. This rearrangement joins TRBV7-9 to TRBJ2-7; the match to TRBD1 covers 7 bases. CDR1 and CDR2 from the germline V gene are SEHNR and FQNEAQ (reference sequence). The CDR3 spans 12 residues. V lost 5 bases to trimming and J lost 6 bases; unmatched junction nucleotides: 4. This CDR3 reads CASSPRTGEQYF. CDR3 DNA sequence: TGTGCCAGCAGCCCCCGGACAGGCGAGCAGTACTTC.

The chain joins TRBV2 to TRBJ2-2, with 11 bases that match TRBD2. Germline CDR1 is SNHLY and CDR2 is FYNNEI. The CDR3 length is 15 residues. The V gene end was trimmed by 6 bases and the J gene end by 1 base; junction bases not matched to a gene: 1. The CDR3, as DNA: TGTGCCAGCAGGGGGACTAGCGGGAACACCGGGGAGCTGTTTTTT. This translates into CASRGTSGNTGELFF.

Details on this clone: Other DNA variants within this sample encode the same CDR3. The chain uses TRBV10-3 and TRBJ1-1; tentatively, D is TRBD1 (5 bases). There are 15 residues in the CDR3. Looked up from germline, CDR1 is ENHRY and CDR2 is SYGVKD. V was trimmed by 0 bases and J by 1 base, leaving 9 bases between them. The CDR3 protein is CAISESGQGNTEAFF. The DNA of the CDR3 is TGTGCCATCAGTGAGTCGGGGCAGGGGAACACTGAAGCTTTCTTT.

The J gene is TRBJ1-4, the V gene TRBV6-5, with D possibly being TRBD1 (5 bases). This CDR3 is 15 amino acids long. Germline loops: CDR1 MNHEY, CDR2 SVGAGI. V was pared by 0 bases and J by 10 bases, with 15 bases between. The CDR3 here is CASSYSSRGVGKLFF. The DNA for the CDR3 is TGTGCCAGCAGTTACTCGAGTAGGGGAGTGGGAAAACTGTTTTTT.

The gene calls are TRBV30 and TRBJ1-3, with D unclear. V was cut by 4 bases and J by 0 bases, with 10 bases left in between. The CDR3 loop spans 14 amino acids. Germline V gives CDR1 GTSNPN, CDR2 SVGIG (reference sequence). CDR3 in DNA: TGTGCCTGGATCTCAACAGACTCTGGAAACACCATATATTTT. Translation gives CAWISTDSGNTIYF.

V and J are TRBV5-8 and TRBJ2-3, with TRBD1 as a possible D gene (6 bases). The CDR3 length is 20 residues. Deletions cut 0 bases from V and 7 bases from J, with 30 bases between. The V gene's germline CDR1 is SGHTS and CDR2 YDEGEE. The CDR3 DNA reads as TGTGCCAGCAGCTTGGCTTGGACAGCTTCCCCAGGAATCCCAGAAAATACGCAGTATTTT. It encodes CASSLAWTASPGIPENTQYF.